Listed below are T cell receptor beta chains from one sample, sequenced in a study of T cells after somatic rescue of genetic block. Clones were sequenced by immunoSEQ multiplex PCR, and TCRdb holds only the in-frame ones, with some missing. The sample comprises some 15,000 clones, around 71% of which are singletons, and 13% to 15% rests with the top ten. Sequencing was done on a sample of peripheral blood mononuclear cells (PBMCs). The receptors were sampled from a boy between 10 and 17 years old. Each CDR3 is given with its conserved first and last residue. Fields, in order: D gene, clone size, V gene, J gene, CDR3 DNA, CDR3 protein. A D gene is named only where the DNA matches it firmly. The listing skips clone size in some rows; elsewhere it reads once, few, many or a size class.

D: -; size: -; V: TRBV7-9; J: TRBJ2-7; DNA: TGTGCCAGCAGTCCCAGTCTCGACCTAAGCGAGCAGTACTTC; CDR3: CASSPSLDLSEQYF
D: -; size: once; V: TRBV5-4; J: TRBJ1-1; DNA: TGTGCCACCAGGTTCGGGGGGGCTTTCACTGAAGCTTTCTTT; CDR3: CATRFGGAFTEAFF
D: -; size: -; V: TRBV19; J: TRBJ1-5; DNA: TGTGCCAGTAGTATACTCACCGGACGCCCGAGGAGCAATCAGCCCCAGCATTTT; CDR3: CASSILTGRPRSNQPQHF
D: -; size: -; V: TRBV15; J: TRBJ2-7; DNA: TGTGCCACCAGCAGAGAAGACCATTACGAGCAGTACTTC; CDR3: CATSREDHYEQYF
D: -; size: -; V: TRBV13; J: TRBJ2-1; DNA: TGTGCCAGCAGCCCCTCCTTCAATGAGCAGTTCTTC; CDR3: CASSPSFNEQFF
D: TRBD1; size: few; V: TRBV6-1; J: TRBJ1-1; DNA: TGTGCCAGCAGTGAACCCTTCCCGGGACAGGGATCGGGTTACACTGAAGCTTTCTTT; CDR3: CASSEPFPGQGSGYTEAFF
D: TRBD2; size: few; V: TRBV7-8; J: TRBJ2-1; DNA: TGTGCCAGCAGCTTCCTAGCGGGAGTAGGTAATGAGCAGTTCTTC; CDR3: CASSFLAGVGNEQFF
D: -; size: -; V: TRBV11-2; J: TRBJ1-3; DNA: TGTGCCAGCAGCTTTGAACAGCGAAACACCATATATTTT; CDR3: CASSFEQRNTIYF
D: -; size: -; V: TRBV7-9; J: TRBJ1-1; DNA: TGTGCCAGCAGCTTAGTGGGGGCGGTCACTGAAGCTTTCTTT; CDR3: CASSLVGAVTEAFF
D: TRBD1; size: -; V: TRBV11-2; J: TRBJ2-2; DNA: TGTGCCAGCAGCTGGGACAGGGGAAACACCGGGGAGCTGTTTTTT; CDR3: CASSWDRGNTGELFF
D: -; size: -; V: TRBV5-1; J: TRBJ1-4; DNA: TGCGCCAGCAGCTTGGGTACAGGGTTTAATGAAAAACTGTTTTTT; CDR3: CASSLGTGFNEKLFF
D: -; size: -; V: TRBV19; J: TRBJ1-2; DNA: TGTGCCAGTAGTCATCCGTACGACAGAGCTAACTATGGCTACACCTTC; CDR3: CASSHPYDRANYGYTF
D: TRBD2; size: few; V: TRBV18; J: TRBJ2-7; DNA: TGTGCCAGCTCACCACCGTCCCGGGAGGGTTACGAGCAGTACTTC; CDR3: CASSPPSREGYEQYF
D: -; size: -; V: TRBV6-6; J: TRBJ1-5; DNA: TGTGCCAGCAGTTACGAACAGCTCCAGCCCCAGCATTTT; CDR3: CASSYEQLQPQHF
D: -; size: -; V: TRBV29-1; J: TRBJ2-3; DNA: TGCAGCGTCGCGTTCTACAGTAGCGGCCTCACAGATACGCAGTATTTT; CDR3: CSVAFYSSGLTDTQYF
D: TRBD2; size: -; V: TRBV10-3; J: TRBJ2-7; DNA: TGTGCCATCAGCCGACAACTAGCGGTCCGCTACGAGCAGTACTTC; CDR3: CAISRQLAVRYEQYF
D: -; size: few; V: TRBV7-3; J: TRBJ2-7; DNA: TGTGCCAGCAGCCAGCCTAGCGCGGTCTACGAGCAGTACTTC; CDR3: CASSQPSAVYEQYF
D: -; size: -; V: TRBV28; J: TRBJ2-3; DNA: TGTGCCAGCAGCACCGCAGATACGCAGTATTTT; CDR3: CASSTADTQYF
D: TRBD2; size: -; V: TRBV28; J: TRBJ2-3; DNA: TGTGCCAGCAGTTGGAGCGGGGTGAGGACAGATACGCAGTATTTT; CDR3: CASSWSGVRTDTQYF
D: TRBD1; size: -; V: TRBV2; J: TRBJ1-6; DNA: TGTGCCAGCCATCCGGGGACAGGGCTTTATTCACCCCTCCACTTT; CDR3: CASHPGTGLYSPLHF
D: TRBD2; size: -; V: TRBV10-3; J: TRBJ2-1; DNA: TGTGCCATCCGGAGCCCCCTACTAGCGGGAGGCCGGAATGAGCAGTTCTTC; CDR3: CAIRSPLLAGGRNEQFF
D: -; size: -; V: TRBV5-1; J: TRBJ1-2; DNA: TGCGCCAGCAGCCTGGACAGTATAAGCTATGGCTACACCTTC; CDR3: CASSLDSISYGYTF
D: TRBD1; size: few; V: TRBV11-2; J: TRBJ2-7; DNA: TGTGCCAGCAGCACCGGGACAGGGGTGTTCTACGAGCAGTACTTC; CDR3: CASSTGTGVFYEQYF
D: -; size: few; V: TRBV5-1; J: TRBJ1-2; DNA: TGCGCCAGCAGCTTCTACATGGGATTTAACTATGGCTACACCTTC; CDR3: CASSFYMGFNYGYTF
D: -; size: -; V: TRBV6-1; J: TRBJ2-1; DNA: TGTGCCAGCAGACTACCTTTCGATCCGGGAGCTGAGCAGTTCTTC; CDR3: CASRLPFDPGAEQFF
D: -; size: few; V: TRBV28; J: TRBJ2-7; DNA: TGTGCCAGCAGTTTATGGACCATCTTCCGCGAGCAGTACTTC; CDR3: CASSLWTIFREQYF
D: -; size: -; V: TRBV10-1; J: TRBJ2-7; DNA: TGCGCCAGCAGTGAGTTTTCGGGGACGGGCTCCTACGAGCAGTACTTC; CDR3: CASSEFSGTGSYEQYF
D: TRBD1; size: once; V: TRBV19; J: TRBJ2-3; DNA: TGTGCCAGTAGTGGCCGGGACAGCACAGGAACAGATACGCAGTATTTT; CDR3: CASSGRDSTGTDTQYF
D: -; size: -; V: TRBV18; J: TRBJ1-3; DNA: TGTGCCAGCTCACCAGGAGTTGGAAACACCATATATTTT; CDR3: CASSPGVGNTIYF
D: -; size: -; V: TRBV10-2; J: TRBJ1-5; DNA: TGCGCCAGCAGTGAGGCAGGGCCTTTGAATCAGCCCCAGCATTTT; CDR3: CASSEAGPLNQPQHF
D: -; size: -; V: TRBV6-5; J: TRBJ2-3; DNA: TGTGCCAGCAGACGGGACAGCACAGATACGCAGTATTTT; CDR3: CASRRDSTDTQYF
D: -; size: few; V: TRBV4-2; J: TRBJ1-3; DNA: TGTGCCAGCAGCCAAGAAGAGACAAGAAACACCATATATTTT; CDR3: CASSQEETRNTIYF
D: -; size: -; V: TRBV30; J: TRBJ2-5; DNA: TGTGCCTGGAGTGTAAGCCAGGGGGGAGGAGAGACCCAGTACTTC; CDR3: CAWSVSQGGGETQYF
D: -; size: -; V: TRBV15; J: TRBJ1-3; DNA: TGTGCCACCAGCAGAGATCGCCTGGACCCACCACACTCTGGAAACACCATATATTTT; CDR3: CATSRDRLDPPHSGNTIYF
D: TRBD1; size: -; V: TRBV5-4; J: TRBJ2-1; DNA: TGTGCCAGCAGCCTGGGACAGTTCCCTATCTACAATGAGCAGTTCTTC; CDR3: CASSLGQFPIYNEQFF
D: -; size: -; V: TRBV6-4; J: TRBJ2-7; DNA: TGTGCCAGCAGTGTTGGCGGACTCTCCTACGAGCAGTACTTC; CDR3: CASSVGGLSYEQYF
D: TRBD2; size: -; V: TRBV12-5; J: TRBJ2-1; DNA: TGTGCTAGTGGTTTGGACCCCGGGGGACTAGCTTACAATGAGCAGTTCTTC; CDR3: CASGLDPGGLAYNEQFF
D: -; size: -; V: TRBV28; J: TRBJ2-1; DNA: TGTGCCAGCAGTCACGGCACCCGGGGGTACAATGAGCAGTTCTTC; CDR3: CASSHGTRGYNEQFF
D: TRBD2; size: -; V: TRBV5-4; J: TRBJ2-1; DNA: TGTGCCAGCAGCTTGGACGGGAGGCGCAATGAGCAGTTCTTC; CDR3: CASSLDGRRNEQFF
D: -; size: few; V: TRBV15; J: TRBJ2-5; DNA: TGTGCCACCAGCAGAGATCGGGGTCGGTGGACCCAGTACTTC; CDR3: CATSRDRGRWTQYF
D: -; size: -; V: TRBV27; J: TRBJ2-7; DNA: TGTGCCAGCAGTTTAATCAGATCCTACGAGCAGTACTTC; CDR3: CASSLIRSYEQYF
D: TRBD1; size: few; V: TRBV7-9; J: TRBJ1-5; DNA: TGTGCCAGCAGCTCGTCAGGACAGGGAGATCAGCCCCAGCATTTT; CDR3: CASSSSGQGDQPQHF
D: TRBD1; size: once; V: TRBV11-3; J: TRBJ2-7; DNA: TGTGCCAGCAGCTTAGCCCGACAGGGGGCGTACGAGCAGTACTTC; CDR3: CASSLARQGAYEQYF
D: -; size: -; V: TRBV10-3; J: TRBJ1-2; DNA: TGTGCCATTCAGTGGGTGCACGGAAACTATGGCTACACCTTC; CDR3: CAIQWVHGNYGYTF
D: -; size: few; V: TRBV5-6; J: TRBJ2-7; DNA: TGTGCCAGCAGCTTGTATCTGGTCTCCTACGAGCAGTACTTC; CDR3: CASSLYLVSYEQYF
D: -; size: -; V: TRBV6-5; J: TRBJ2-3; DNA: TGTGCCAGCGGTCCCCGGGGAAATACGCAGTATTTT; CDR3: CASGPRGNTQYF
D: TRBD1; size: few; V: TRBV27; J: TRBJ1-5; DNA: TGTGCCAGCAAGGGCGCAGGGGGCCGAAATCAGCCCCAGCATTTT; CDR3: CASKGAGGRNQPQHF
D: -; size: -; V: TRBV7-2; J: TRBJ2-7; DNA: TGTGCCAGCAGCTTGTTACGGGAAAGGAGCGAGCAGTACTTC; CDR3: CASSLLRERSEQYF